The 28 T cell receptor beta chains reported below all come from one sample, sequenced in a study of blood T cell repertoires in COVID-19. TCRdb's table, derived via immunoSEQ multiplex PCR, lists solely in-frame clones and lacks some. The data contain about 190,000 clones, 84% of them singletons. Sequencing was performed on peripheral blood. Every receptor here comes from a human donor in a cohort sampled during active COVID-19.

The CDR3 here is CATLNRDRGYNEQFF. The CDR3 DNA is TGTGCCACACTTAACCGTGACAGGGGATACAATGAGCAGTTCTTC. The V call is TRBV19, the J call TRBJ2-1; TRBD1 agrees at 8 bases. CDR3 length: 15 amino acids. In germline, CDR1 is LNHDA, CDR2 SQIVND (reference sequence). V lost 10 bases, J lost 4 bases, and 12 bases stayed unmatched.

This rearrangement joins TRBV18 to TRBJ2-1; 10 bases fit TRBD2. With 2 bases clipped from V and 2 bases from J, the junction kept 6 bases outside the gene matches. Germline V gene data show CDR1 as KGHSH and CDR2 as LQKENI. This CDR3 spans 17 amino acids. In DNA form, the CDR3 reads TGTGCCAGCTCACCATTAGGGCTAGCGGGAGCCTACAATGAGCAGTTCTTC. Protein: CASSPLGLAGAYNEQFF.

A single count supports this clone. This sequence joins TRBV5-1 and TRBJ2-3; TRBD1 matches at 7 bases. The CDR3 spans 16 residues. V trimming: 4 bases; J trimming: 3 bases; junction bases outside the gene matches: 11. Germline V CDR1 and CDR2: SGHRS, YFSETQ. CDR3 sequence: CASSGRQGFSTDTQYF. DNA of the CDR3: TGCGCCAGCAGCGGAAGACAGGGATTCAGTACAGATACGCAGTATTTT. Filled out from reference TRBV5-1 and TRBJ2-3, the complete variable domain reads KAGVTQTPRYLIKTRGQQVTLSCSPISGHRSVSWYQQTPGQGLQFLFEYFSETQRNKGNFPGRFSGRQFSNSRSEMNVSTLELGDSALYLCASSGRQGFSTDTQYFGPGTRLTVL.

V usage is TRBV5-1 and J usage is TRBJ1-2, with D hard to call. The CDR3 spans 17 residues. V was shortened by 1 base and J by 1 base, with 17 bases between the two germline ends. CDR1 is SGHRS and CDR2 is YFSETQ in the germline V gene. For the CDR3, the DNA is TGCGCCAGCAGCTTGCGCCCATCCCCGACAAGTAACTATGGCTACACCTTC. Its translation: CASSLRPSPTSNYGYTF.

The rearrangement links TRBV6-5 to TRBJ1-4; D is uncertain. Trimming stripped 5 bases from V and 6 bases from J, with 10 bases between. Per germline, CDR1 MNHEY and CDR2 SVGAGI. The CDR3 contains 13 residues. The CDR3, as DNA: TGTGCCAGCAGTCGGGTTACGGATGAAAAACTGTTTTTT. Encoded protein: CASSRVTDEKLFF.

The chain joins TRBV4-1 to TRBJ1-2; 8 bases line up with TRBD1. V shed 3 bases, J shed 5 bases, and the junction held 11 bases outside the gene matches. Germline assignment: CDR1 MGHRA and CDR2 YSYEKL. The CDR3 loop spans 16 amino acids. The CDR3 DNA reads as TGCGCCAGCAGCCAGATACAGGGGGTCGACCCTTATGGCTACACCTTC. It specifies CASSQIQGVDPYGYTF.

The chain is built from TRBV5-4 and TRBJ2-3, with D perhaps matching TRBD1 (6 bases). V was cut by 2 bases and J by 1 base, with 14 bases left in between. The CDR3 has 16 amino acids. CDR1 SGHNT and CDR2 YYREEE come from the germline V gene (reference sequence). The CDR3 is CASSFPGALRTDTQYF. The CDR3 nucleotides read TGTGCCAGCAGCTTTCCAGGGGCCTTGCGCACAGATACGCAGTATTTT.

The genes are TRBV11-2 and TRBJ2-2; 10 positions match TRBD1. Trimming removed 6 bases from V and 5 bases from J; junction bases left unmatched: 9. This CDR3 contains 16 residues. Germline CDR1 is SGHAT and CDR2 is FQNNGV. The CDR3 coding sequence is TGTGCCAGCAGGAATCGACAGGGGGCGGGAACCGGGGAGCTGTTTTTT. Protein product: CASRNRQGAGTGELFF.

The CDR3 nucleotides read TGTGCCAGCAGCAGAACAGGGCGAGATGGCTACACCTTC. This sequence encodes CASSRTGRDGYTF. J is TRBJ1-2 and V is TRBV6-5, with D tentatively TRBD1 (6 bases). Germline CDR1 is MNHEY and CDR2 is SVGAGI. This CDR3 comprises 13 residues. V lost 6 bases and J 6 bases, leaving 14 bases between the germline ends.

V and J are TRBV5-6 and TRBJ1-2, with no clear D. V was trimmed by 1 base and J by 4 bases, leaving 11 bases between them. The CDR3 spans 14 residues. In germline, CDR1 is SGHDT, CDR2 YYEEEE. The CDR3, as DNA: TGTGCCAGCAGCTTGCGAGGCGGCAGCTATGGCTACACCTTC. This gives the protein CASSLRGGSYGYTF.

The chain employs TRBV6-5 and TRBJ2-3; TRBD1 agrees at 9 bases. The CDR3 is made up of 13 amino acids. The ends lost 6 bases at V and 7 bases at J; junction bases unmatched: 5. Germline CDR1 and CDR2: MNHEY and SVGAGI. In nucleotides, the CDR3 is TGTGCCAGCAGCACCGGGACAGGGAATACGCAGTATTTT. As protein: CASSTGTGNTQYF.

This clone qualifies as medium-sized (0.01 to 0.1%). The chain uses TRBV20-1 and TRBJ2-1, with 14 bases matching TRBD2. Germline V CDR1 and CDR2: DFQATT, SNEGSKA (reference sequence). CDR3 length: 16 residues. V lost 3 bases to trimming and J lost 2 bases; unmatched junction nucleotides: 3. The CDR3 nucleotides read TGCAGTGCTAGTGGGACTAGCGGGGGAACCTACAATGAGCAGTTCTTC. Residues: CSASGTSGGTYNEQFF.

The rearrangement uses TRBV18 and TRBJ2-7; no reliable D call. Trimming took 6 bases from V and 2 from J, leaving 8 bases between them. CDR1 is KGHSH, CDR2 LQKENI, per germline. The CDR3 spans 12 residues. The CDR3 loop reads CASSPGAYEQYF. The CDR3 DNA is TGTGCCAGCTCGCCGGGTGCCTACGAGCAGTACTTC.

The chain has TRBV7-9 and TRBJ2-2, with TRBD1 matching 7 bases. Germline assignment: CDR1 SEHNR and CDR2 FQNEAQ (reference sequence). The CDR3 extends over 16 amino acids. V was clipped by 10 bases and J by 3 bases; unmatched bases: 14. This CDR3 reads CAILNPGQRYTGELFF. In nucleotides, the CDR3 is TGTGCCATCCTTAACCCGGGACAGCGTTACACCGGGGAGCTGTTTTTT.

The genes are TRBV4-1 and TRBJ1-5; 10 bases match TRBD1. Germline values: CDR1 MGHRA, CDR2 YSYEKL. V shed 5 bases, J shed 0 bases, and the junction held 13 bases outside the gene matches. This CDR3 comprises 19 residues. As DNA, the CDR3 is TGCGCCAGCAGCTCCTGCCGGGACAGGGGAAATGGTAGCAATCAGCCCCAGCATTTT. This encodes CASSSCRDRGNGSNQPQHF.

This clone was picked up many times. The chain uses TRBV18 and TRBJ1-1; no clear D. The CDR3 spans 13 residues. The V gene's germline CDR1 is KGHSH and CDR2 LQKENI. Trimming stripped 2 bases from V and 1 base from J, with 5 bases between. CDR3 in amino acids: CASSPMANTEAFF. The DNA for the CDR3 is TGTGCCAGCTCACCAATGGCGAACACTGAAGCTTTCTTT.

This clone has more than one count but fewer than ten. The chain recombines TRBV7-6 with TRBJ2-2, with D possibly TRBD1 on 6 matching bases. Between the trimmed V and J ends, which lost 6 bases and 4 bases, there was a span of 12 bases. The CDR3 consists of 14 residues. CDR1 is SGHVS and CDR2 is FNYEAQ in the germline V gene. The DNA of the CDR3 is TGTGCCAGCAGACAGGGAGTCGGCACCGGGGAGCTGTTTTTT. Translation gives CASRQGVGTGELFF.

Only one count was recorded for this clone. In nucleotides, the CDR3 is TGTGCCAGCTCGTTGGGACTCCAATATTCACCCCTCCACTTT. It yields the protein CASSLGLQYSPLHF. The chain has TRBV19 and TRBJ1-6, with a weak D call TRBD1 (5 bases). Trimming cost V 9 bases and J 8 bases, with 17 bases left between them. The CDR3 has 14 amino acids. The germline gives CDR1 LNHDA, CDR2 SQIVND (reference sequence).

The rearrangement uses TRBV19 and TRBJ1-6; D is unclear. Germline CDR1 reads LNHDA; CDR2 reads SQIVND (reference sequence). The CDR3 runs to 17 residues. V shed 7 bases and J shed 7 bases, with 23 bases lying between them. The CDR3 nucleotides are TGTGCCAGTAAAAGGGCAGCGGCCCCTCTGGGGAATTCACCCCTCCACTTT. Protein sequence: CASKRAAAPLGNSPLHF.

This CDR3 is CASSLSRGLSEGYTF. The CDR3, as DNA: TGTGCCAGCAGTTTGTCCAGGGGGCTGTCAGAGGGCTACACCTTC. V and J are TRBV27 and TRBJ1-2; 8 positions match TRBD1. CDR1 and CDR2 from the germline V gene are MNHEY and SMNVEV (reference sequence). The CDR3 is 15 amino acids. V was pared by 3 bases and J by 8 bases, with 11 bases of the junction left unmatched.

V and J are TRBV7-6 and TRBJ2-3; 8 bases fit TRBD2. CDR3 length equals 16 residues. The V segment lost 8 bases and the J segment 2 bases; nucleotides outside the gene matches: 12. CDR1 and CDR2 from the germline V gene are SGHVS and FNYEAQ. The CDR3 sequence is CASQKSGGGFTDTQYF. The CDR3 DNA reads TGTGCCAGCCAAAAGTCCGGCGGGGGGTTCACAGATACGCAGTATTTT.

This clone was counted once. In DNA form, the CDR3 reads TGTGCCAGCAGCCGCCGGGGGGGGGACCCCAATGAGCAGTTCTTC. It yields the protein CASSRRGGDPNEQFF. The chain joins TRBV11-2 to TRBJ2-1; TRBD2 matches at 8 bases. CDR3 length: 15 residues. Germline values: CDR1 SGHAT, CDR2 FQNNGV. V was pared by 5 bases and J by 6 bases, with 9 bases of the junction left unmatched. Looking up the rest from reference TRBV11-2 and TRBJ2-1 gives the full variable domain: EAGVAQSPRYKIIEKRQSVAFWCNPISGHATLYWYQQILGQGPKLLIQFQNNGVVDDSQLPKDRFSAERLKGVDSTLKIQPAKLEDSAVYLCASSRRGGDPNEQFFGPGTRLTVL.

This rearrangement joins TRBV7-6 to TRBJ2-1; maybe TRBD1 (7 bases). The germline CDR1 and CDR2 sequences are SGHVS and FNYEAQ. The CDR3 consists of 15 residues. The V end was cut by 7 bases, the J end by 6 bases, with 19 bases between. The CDR3 region is CASNAGRGRVNEQFF. DNA for the CDR3: TGTGCCAGCAACGCGGGAAGGGGGCGCGTCAATGAGCAGTTCTTC.

This chain uses TRBV29-1 with TRBJ1-2, with unresolved D. This CDR3 is built from 11 residues. Germline CDR1 is SQVTM and CDR2 is ANQGSEA. V lost 3 bases to trimming and J lost 4 bases, with 6 bases between them. The CDR3 loop reads CSVDLGYGYTF. The CDR3 nucleotides are TGCAGCGTTGATCTAGGCTATGGCTACACCTTC.

The chain is built from TRBV6-2 or TRBV6-3 and TRBJ2-7, with TRBD2 as a possible D gene (6 bases). This CDR3 comprises 13 residues. Germline assignment: CDR1 MNHEY and CDR2 SVGEGT. V dropped 4 bases and J dropped 5 bases, with 12 bases sitting between them. The chain's CDR3 is CASSSGVPHEQYF. The CDR3 region has the DNA TGTGCCAGCAGTTCGGGAGTCCCGCACGAGCAGTACTTC.

The gene calls are TRBV29-1 and TRBJ1-3; TRBD1 is a possible D gene (6 bases). Germline V gene lookup returns CDR1 SQVTM and CDR2 ANQGSEA. The CDR3 contains 13 residues. V was pared by 6 bases and J by 4 bases, with 13 bases between. Here the CDR3 reads CSVLQGGGNTIYF. CDR3 sequence (DNA): TGCAGCGTCCTACAGGGAGGGGGAAACACCATATATTTT. Supplemented by reference TRBV29-1 and TRBJ1-3, the full variable domain reads SAVISQKPSRDICQRGTSLTIQCQVDSQVTMMFWYRQQPGQSLTLIATANQGSEATYESGFVIDKFPISRPNLTFSTLTVSNMSPEDSSIYLCSVLQGGGNTIYFGEGSWLTVV.

CDR3 nucleotides: TGTGCCAGCAGTTTAAGGCGTGGAGGGACCCAGTACTTC. Amino acids: CASSLRRGGTQYF. The V and J genes are TRBV12-3 or TRBV12-4 and TRBJ2-5, with a possible D match to TRBD2 (5 bases). Trimming took 2 bases from V and 7 from J, leaving 11 bases between them. CDR3 size: 13 residues.

In its sample, this clone was seen once. The chain couples TRBV5-1 to TRBJ2-2; possibly TRBD2 for D (6 bases). The germline V gene encodes CDR1 SGHRS and CDR2 YFSETQ. The CDR3 extends over 14 amino acids. V was pared by 4 bases and J by 5 bases, with 12 bases between. DNA for the CDR3: TGCGCCAGCAGCGGAGGGTTAACGACCGGGGAGCTGTTTTTT. This gives the protein CASSGGLTTGELFF.